This T cell receptor beta chain appears in the sequencing data of a study of identical twins. A universal primer site was incorporated via template switching, and the cDNA contained unique molecular identifiers. Each CDR3 protein gets one entry after TCRdb re-called the 5' RACE reads with MiXCR. The sample carries 450,000 or so distinct CDR3 sequences, approximately 24% recorded once. Germline CDR1 SGHVS, CDR2 FNYEAQ. Losses at the gene ends were 8 bases for V and 7 bases for J; bases not matched to a gene: 8. This CDR3 is built from 15 residues. This clonotype came up a few times. Its antigen is still unknown. Regarding the study as a whole: Shared out-of-frame alpha sequences (those common to twins) showed excess low generation probability.

The same sample was also used in a study of T cells expressing NK-cell markers. From that second work: Over 5 donors had dominant NKG2C+ clonotypes that comprised about 1.0-7.0% of their CD8+ T cells. The CD3+CD56-NKG2C+ fraction of a few donors was also led by these clonotypes.

Sample: CD4+ T cells sorted from blood. This chain uses TRBV7-6 with TRBJ2-2, with 12 positions matching TRBD2. The TCR comes from a woman between 18 and 30 years old in good health. CDR3 loop: CASRLAGASGGELFF. As DNA, the CDR3 is TGTGCCAGCCGACTAGCGGGAGCTTCTGGCGGGGAGCTGTTTTTT.